Presented here are 32 T cell receptor beta chains from one specimen sequenced in a study of T cell responses to AZD1222 COVID-19 vaccine. The assay was immunoSEQ multiplex PCR, and TCRdb's table has in-frame clones only and misses some. This table has about 110,000 clones, around 93% appearing once. Sequences were derived from peripheral blood, sampled 28 days after the second AZD1222 dose. The receptors here all came from an adult who received the AZD1222 COVID-19 vaccine.

V is TRBV3-1 (or the pseudogene TRBV3-2) and J is TRBJ1-3; D not certain. Germline V lookup: CDR1 LGHDT, CDR2 YNNKEL (reference sequence). V was clipped by 7 bases and J by 1 base, with 14 bases between them. The CDR3 sequence is 15 residues long. The CDR3 sequence: CASTFTSLSGNTIYF. Written as DNA, the CDR3 is TGTGCCAGCACCTTCACCAGTTTATCTGGAAACACCATATATTTT.

The gene calls are TRBV7-9 and TRBJ2-3; D is unclear. The length of the CDR3 is 12 residues. The germline CDR1 and CDR2 sequences are SEHNR and FQNEAQ (reference sequence). The V and J ends lost 2 bases and 2 bases respectively, with 2 bases between them. The chain's CDR3 is CASSLHTDTQYF. The CDR3 DNA sequence: TGTGCCAGCAGCTTACACACAGATACGCAGTATTTT.

In its sample, this clone was seen a few times. The chain carries TRBV14 and TRBJ2-7; D unresolved. The V end lost 0 bases, the J end lost 3 bases, and 9 bases lay between the germline ends. Germline CDR1 reads SGHDN; CDR2 reads FVKESK. This CDR3 comprises 14 residues. The CDR3 loop is CASSQEGRSYEQYF. The CDR3 DNA is TGTGCCAGCAGCCAAGAAGGCAGAAGCTACGAGCAGTACTTC. Filled out from reference TRBV14 and TRBJ2-7, the complete variable domain reads EAGVTQFPSHSVIEKGQTVTLRCDPISGHDNLYWYRRVMGKEIKFLLHFVKESKQDESGMPNNRFLAERTGGTYSTLKVQPAELEDSGVYFCASSQEGRSYEQYFGPGTRLTVT.

The V and J genes are TRBV18 and TRBJ1-2; unclear D gene. The germline V gene has CDR1 KGHSH and CDR2 LQKENI. Trimming stripped 2 bases from V and 8 bases from J, with 15 bases between. This CDR3 has 14 residues. CDR3 nucleotides: TGTGCCAGCTCACCAGGGCCACTCCCCGAAGGCTACACCTTC. It yields the protein CASSPGPLPEGYTF.

The V gene is TRBV30, the J gene TRBJ1-1; D uncertain. V gave up 3 bases and J gave up 5 bases, with 19 bases separating them. From germline, CDR1 is GTSNPN and CDR2 SVGIG (reference sequence). The CDR3 is 15 residues long. The CDR3 sequence is CAWSDESGRLTEAFF. In DNA, the CDR3 is TGTGCCTGGAGCGACGAGTCGGGTCGCCTGACTGAAGCTTTCTTT. The entire variable domain, with the rest obtained from reference TRBV30 and TRBJ1-1, is as follows: SQTIHQWPATLVQPVGSPLSLECTVEGTSNPNLYWYRQAAGRGLQLLFYSVGIGQISSEVPQNLSASRPQDRQFILSSKKLLLSDSGFYLCAWSDESGRLTEAFFGQGTRLTVV.

This chain connects TRBV4-1 to TRBJ2-3, with D possibly matching TRBD2 (6 bases). The germline CDR1 and CDR2 sequences are MGHRA and YSYEKL. This CDR3 contains 15 residues. V was cut by 0 bases and J by 6 bases, with 13 bases left in between. This chain's CDR3 is CASSQEGLSQDTQYF. Here the CDR3 DNA reads TGCGCCAGCAGCCAAGAGGGACTTTCACAGGATACGCAGTATTTT.

The chain links TRBV5-5 to TRBJ2-7, with TRBD1 matching 10 bases. Germline CDR1 is SGHKS and CDR2 is YYEKEE (reference sequence). The J segment lost 3 bases and the V segment lost 6 bases, leaving 15 bases of the junction unmatched. CDR3 size: 17 residues. The chain's CDR3 is CASIPVAGTGVFYEQYF. CDR3 DNA sequence: TGTGCCAGCATCCCCGTAGCCGGGACAGGGGTCTTCTACGAGCAGTACTTC. Together with reference TRBV5-5 and TRBJ2-7, the CDR3 gives the full variable domain: DAGVTQSPTHLIKTRGQQVTLRCSPISGHKSVSWYQQVLGQGPQFIFQYYEKEERGRGNFPDRFSARQFPNYSSELNVNALLLGDSALYLCASIPVAGTGVFYEQYFGPGTRLTVT.

The chain recombines TRBV5-1 with TRBJ1-2; 7 bases are shared with TRBD1. This CDR3 has 15 residues. Losses at the gene ends were 4 bases for V and 9 bases for J; bases not matched to a gene: 15. Germline CDR1 and CDR2: SGHRS and YFSETQ. The CDR3 bases are TGCGCCAGCAGCACTGATCTTGGACAGGCTCCGAGCTACACCTTC. As protein: CASSTDLGQAPSYTF.

The chain recombines TRBV5-6 with TRBJ1-1; possibly TRBD1 for D (6 bases). Per the germline V gene, CDR1 is SGHDT and CDR2 is YYEEEE. Trimming left V 3 bases short and J 1 base short, with 13 bases between. This CDR3 contains 15 residues. CDR3 nucleotides: TGTGCCAGCAGCTCTCAGACAGGACGGAACACTGAAGCTTTCTTT. Protein product: CASSSQTGRNTEAFF. Together with reference TRBV5-6 and TRBJ1-1, the CDR3 gives the full variable domain: DAGVTQSPTHLIKTRGQQVTLRCSPKSGHDTVSWYQQALGQGPQFIFQYYEEEERQRGNFPDRFSGHQFPNYSSELNVNALLLGDSALYLCASSSQTGRNTEAFFGQGTRLTVV.

This chain joins TRBV19 and TRBJ1-1; D may be TRBD1 (6 bases). Per the germline V gene, CDR1 is LNHDA and CDR2 is SQIVND (reference sequence). This CDR3 spans 13 amino acids. Trimming removed 5 bases at V and 5 bases at J, with 12 bases between. In DNA form, the CDR3 reads TGTGCCAGTAGTGGGATAGGGGGAACTGAAGCTTTCTTT. Translating gives CASSGIGGTEAFF.

V is TRBV7-9 and J is TRBJ1-5, with 9 positions matching TRBD1. The V and J ends lost 0 bases and 5 bases, in that order; junction bases with no gene match: 14. The germline V gene has CDR1 SEHNR and CDR2 FQNEAQ (reference sequence). The CDR3 spans 19 residues. The CDR3 reads CASSLAVSLGQGSYQPQHF. The CDR3 nucleotides read TGTGCCAGCAGCTTAGCGGTGTCCCTGGGACAGGGCTCCTATCAGCCCCAGCATTTT.

This clone was observed a single time. V usage is TRBV2 and J usage is TRBJ2-3; 7 bases are a match to TRBD1. V shed 4 bases and J 4 bases; nucleotides not matched to a gene: 14. The V gene's germline CDR1 is SNHLY and CDR2 FYNNEI. The CDR3 is 17 residues long. Written as DNA, the CDR3 is TGTGCCAGCAGTGCACACCCGACAGGGCTCATCGCAGATACGCAGTATTTT. This encodes CASSAHPTGLIADTQYF.

The chain has TRBV5-8 and TRBJ2-7; TRBD1 is a possible D gene (5 bases). The V end lost 7 bases, the J end lost 1 base, and 12 bases lay between the germline ends. The V gene's germline CDR1 is SGHTS and CDR2 YDEGEE. The length of the CDR3 is 13 residues. CDR3 DNA: TGTGCCAGCGGCGCAGGGAATTCCTACGAGCAGTACTTC. Encoded protein: CASGAGNSYEQYF.

The chain is built from TRBV12-3 or TRBV12-4 and TRBJ2-7; weak D call: TRBD1 (6 bases). The length of the CDR3 is 12 residues. The V gene lost 6 bases and the J gene lost 3 bases, with 9 bases spanning the gap. CDR3 sequence reads: CASSRRGYEQYF. For the CDR3, the DNA is TGTGCCAGCAGCCGCAGGGGCTACGAGCAGTACTTC.

The genes are TRBV5-6 and TRBJ1-2, with 8 nucleotides matching TRBD1. This CDR3 contains 15 residues. The V and J ends lost 0 bases and 3 bases, in that order; junction bases with no gene match: 4. Germline-derived CDR1 and CDR2 are SGHDT and YYEEEE. CDR3 DNA sequence: TGTGCCAGCAGCTTGGCAGGGACAGGACACTATGGCTACACCTTC. Protein sequence: CASSLAGTGHYGYTF.

The sample holds a few counts of this clone. The chain employs TRBV5-1 and TRBJ1-1, with 9 bases identical to TRBD1. Germline V gene data show CDR1 as SGHRS and CDR2 as YFSETQ. This CDR3 comprises 15 residues. V shed 4 bases, J shed 4 bases, and the junction held 8 bases outside the gene matches. CDR3 in DNA: TGCGCCAGCAGCAGGGGACAGGGCGGGGGCACTGAAGCTTTCTTT. Amino acid sequence: CASSRGQGGGTEAFF.

This clone was recorded only once. The chain links TRBV7-9 to TRBJ2-1, with 11 positions matching TRBD2. Germline trimming cut 4 bases from V and 5 bases from J; bases unmatched to any gene: 4. The CDR3 has 15 amino acids. The germline CDR1 and CDR2 sequences are SEHNR and FQNEAQ (reference sequence). The CDR3 spells CASSSVAGGHNEQFF. The CDR3 DNA is TGTGCCAGCAGCTCGGTAGCGGGAGGGCACAATGAGCAGTTCTTC.

The chain has TRBV12-3 or TRBV12-4 and TRBJ1-1; D call uncertain. Deletions cut 7 bases from V and 0 bases from J, with 9 bases between. The CDR3 contains 13 residues. Here the CDR3 reads CASTWTVNTEAFF. The CDR3 nucleotides are TGTGCCAGCACGTGGACTGTGAACACTGAAGCTTTCTTT.

The V gene is TRBV2, the J gene TRBJ1-1; D might be TRBD1 (5 bases). V shed 6 bases and J shed 0 bases, with 11 bases lying between them. The CDR3 is 14 amino acids. Germline CDR1 reads SNHLY; CDR2 reads FYNNEI. CDR3 DNA: TGTGCCAGCAGCCCGACAGACATGAACACTGAAGCTTTCTTT. Encoded protein: CASSPTDMNTEAFF.

CDR3 DNA: TGTGCCACCAGCAAACTAAGACCGGACAGGAGGGATTCACCCCTCCACTTT. It translates to CATSKLRPDRRDSPLHF. The chain uses TRBV15 and TRBJ1-6, with 7 bases aligning to TRBD1. The CDR3 sequence is 17 residues long. V shed 4 bases, J shed 8 bases, and the junction held 14 bases outside the gene matches. Germline CDR1 reads LNHNV; CDR2 reads YYDKDF (reference sequence). Supplemented by reference TRBV15 and TRBJ1-6, the full variable domain reads DAMVIQNPRYQVTQFGKPVTLSCSQTLNHNVMYWYQQKSSQAPKLLFHYYDKDFNNEADTPDNFQSRRPNTSFCFLDIRSPGLGDTAMYLCATSKLRPDRRDSPLHFGNGTRLTVT.

V and J are TRBV19 and TRBJ1-4; TRBD1 is a possible D gene (5 bases). Germline loops: CDR1 LNHDA, CDR2 SQIVND (reference sequence). The CDR3 consists of 15 residues. Trimming took 5 bases from V and 6 from J, leaving 16 bases between them. CDR3 amino acids: CASSHRTGFDEKLFF. DNA of the CDR3: TGTGCCAGTAGTCACAGGACGGGGTTCGATGAAAAACTGTTTTTT.

Notes on this clone: In the same sample, other DNA sequences code for this CDR3. This chain uses TRBV28 with TRBJ1-2; a weak D match, TRBD1 (5 bases). This CDR3 has 12 amino acids. V was shortened by 5 bases and J by 3 bases, with 7 bases between the two germline ends. Germline CDR1 is MDHEN and CDR2 is SYDVKM. The CDR3 is CASSLGDYGYTF. For the CDR3, the DNA is TGTGCCAGCAGTCTAGGGGACTATGGCTACACCTTC.

CDR3 loop: CASTVLLATTDTQYF. As DNA, the CDR3 is TGTGCCAGCACCGTCCTACTAGCGACCACAGATACGCAGTATTTT. The genes are TRBV7-9 and TRBJ2-3; 7 bases fit TRBD2. This CDR3 region has 15 residues. CDR1 is SEHNR, CDR2 FQNEAQ, per germline (reference sequence). Trimming removed 7 bases from V and 2 bases from J; junction bases left unmatched: 9.

The V and J genes are TRBV10-3 and TRBJ2-7; 7 bases match TRBD2. CDR3 length: 12 amino acids. V shed 8 bases, J shed 4 bases, and the junction held 5 bases outside the gene matches. The germline V gene encodes CDR1 ENHRY and CDR2 SYGVKD. CDR3 amino acids: CAIAGGGYEQYF. For the CDR3, the DNA is TGTGCCATCGCTGGGGGGGGGTACGAGCAGTACTTC.

The chain recombines TRBV11-2 with TRBJ1-2; D is uncertain. This CDR3 has 16 amino acids. V was trimmed by 2 bases and J by 0 bases, leaving 13 bases between them. Germline lookup yields CDR1 SGHAT and CDR2 FQNNGV. In DNA form, the CDR3 reads TGTGCCAGCAGCTTAATAATTCGGCGATCTAACTATGGCTACACCTTC. This translates into CASSLIIRRSNYGYTF.

J is TRBJ1-4 and V is TRBV5-1; tentative D call: TRBD1 (5 bases). The V and J ends lost 2 bases and 6 bases respectively, with 11 bases between them. This CDR3 has 14 residues. Per the germline V gene, CDR1 is SGHRS and CDR2 is YFSETQ. CDR3 in amino acids: CASSFQGTDEKLFF. As DNA, the CDR3 is TGCGCCAGCAGCTTTCAAGGGACTGATGAAAAACTGTTTTTT.

The chain has TRBV6-5 and TRBJ1-2, with TRBD1 matching 12 bases. Germline V CDR1 and CDR2: MNHEY, SVGAGI. Trimming at V came to 6 bases and at J to 7 bases, leaving 9 bases not matched to a gene. CDR3 length: 15 amino acids. The CDR3 is CASRVVGQGARGYTF. CDR3 sequence (DNA): TGTGCCAGCAGGGTGGTGGGACAGGGGGCACGTGGCTACACCTTC.

The chain joins TRBV2 to TRBJ1-1; D is unclear. The CDR3 consists of 15 residues. CDR1 is SNHLY and CDR2 is FYNNEI in the germline V gene. Trimming shortened V by 2 bases and J by 0 bases, and 10 bases separated the two germline ends. CDR3 nucleotides: TGTGCCAGCAGTGAACTTATGGTGATGAACACTGAAGCTTTCTTT. It translates to CASSELMVMNTEAFF.

The rearrangement uses TRBV10-3 and TRBJ1-2, with D perhaps TRBD1 (6 bases). This CDR3 region has 12 residues. Between the trimmed V and J ends, which lost 8 bases and 4 bases, there was a span of 11 bases. Germline CDR1 is ENHRY and CDR2 is SYGVKD. The CDR3 DNA is TGTGCCATCGCGACAGGCCGCTATGGCTACACCTTC. It translates to CAIATGRYGYTF.

V is TRBV3-1 (or the pseudogene TRBV3-2) and J is TRBJ1-2, with D unresolved. V was pared by 1 base and J by 1 base, with 4 bases between. The germline CDR1 and CDR2 sequences are LGHDT and YNNKEL (reference sequence). CDR3 length: 13 residues. The CDR3 nucleotides are TGTGCCAGCAGCCAAGTCCTTAACTATGGCTACACCTTC. Amino acid sequence: CASSQVLNYGYTF.

This clone was seen once. V is TRBV30 and J is TRBJ1-5; D is undetermined. The germline CDR1 and CDR2 sequences are GTSNPN and SVGIG (reference sequence). The CDR3 covers 12 residues. V gave up 1 base and J gave up 8 bases, with 9 bases separating them. The CDR3 DNA reads as TGTGCCTGGAGTGGCACGGCTGAGCCCCAGCATTTT. Protein sequence: CAWSGTAEPQHF.

This clone was detected only a few times. The chain joins TRBV11-2 to TRBJ2-1, with TRBD2 identical over 11 bases. Germline lookup yields CDR1 SGHAT and CDR2 FQNNGV. The CDR3 is 16 residues long. The J segment lost 3 bases and the V segment lost 5 bases, leaving 6 bases of the junction unmatched. CDR3 region: CASSRLAGGLYNEQFF. The CDR3 bases are TGTGCCAGCAGCCGCTTAGCGGGGGGGCTCTACAATGAGCAGTTCTTC.